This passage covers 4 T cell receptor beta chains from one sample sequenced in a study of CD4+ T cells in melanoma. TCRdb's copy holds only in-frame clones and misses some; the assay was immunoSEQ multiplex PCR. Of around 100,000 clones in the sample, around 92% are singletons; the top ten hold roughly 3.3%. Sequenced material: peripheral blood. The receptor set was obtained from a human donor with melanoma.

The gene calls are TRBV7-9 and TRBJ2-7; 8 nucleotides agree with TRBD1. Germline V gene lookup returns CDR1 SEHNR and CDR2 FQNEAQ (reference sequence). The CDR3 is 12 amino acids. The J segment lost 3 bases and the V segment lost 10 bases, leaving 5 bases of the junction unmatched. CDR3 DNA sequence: TGTGCCACCCGACAGGGGAACTACGAGCAGTACTTC. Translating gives CATRQGNYEQYF. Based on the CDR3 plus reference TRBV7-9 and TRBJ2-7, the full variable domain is DTGVSQNPRHKITKRGQNVTFRCDPISEHNRLYWYRQTLGQGPEFLTYFQNEAQLEKSRLLSDRFSAERPKGSFSTLEIQRTEQGDSAMYLCATRQGNYEQYFGPGTRLTVT.

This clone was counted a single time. The CDR3 DNA follows: TGTGCCAGCAGTCCAGTGACACCCCCATACGTCCTGACTTTC. Translating gives CASSPVTPPYVLTF. The V and J genes are TRBV27 and TRBJ2-6; no clear D gene. There are 14 residues in the CDR3. Trimming pared 5 bases from V and 11 bases from J, leaving 16 bases between. Germline V lookup: CDR1 MNHEY, CDR2 SMNVEV (reference sequence).

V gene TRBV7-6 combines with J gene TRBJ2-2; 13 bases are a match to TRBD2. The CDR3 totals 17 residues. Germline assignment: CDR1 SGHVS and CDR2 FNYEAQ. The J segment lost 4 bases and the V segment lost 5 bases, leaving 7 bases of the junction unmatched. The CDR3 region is CASSHGLAGVSTGELFF. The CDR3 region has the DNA TGTGCCAGCAGCCACGGACTAGCGGGGGTTAGCACCGGGGAGCTGTTTTTT.

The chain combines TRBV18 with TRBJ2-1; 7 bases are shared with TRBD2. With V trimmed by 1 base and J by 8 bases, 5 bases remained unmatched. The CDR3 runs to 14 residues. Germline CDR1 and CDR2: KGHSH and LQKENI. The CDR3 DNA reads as TGTGCCAGCTCACCACTTAGCGGGCCTCATGAGCAGTTCTTC. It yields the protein CASSPLSGPHEQFF.